One and the same sample provided the 15 T cell receptor beta chains below, sequenced in a study of human T cells and chemical hapten exposure. TCRdb re-called the RACE reads with MiXCR, one entry per CDR3 protein. The sample carries about 140,000 distinct CDR3 sequences, 12% recorded once. Time point reported: patch test 2, 6 weeks after DPC sensitization. The sample's treatment: therapeutic diphenylcyclopropenone sensitization with weekly scalp DPC. Here the sequenced sample was whole blood, taken in connection with sensitization to the hapten diphenylcyclopropenone (DPC). Receptor source: a woman between 45 and 65 years old with alopecia areata. Some clones in this sample may be carry-over from other donors' samples.

This clonotype was observed many times. The chain recombines TRBV6-1 with TRBJ2-1; D is ambiguous. This CDR3 is 15 amino acids long. Trimming shortened V by 5 bases and J by 6 bases, and 17 bases separated the two germline ends. Germline V lookup: CDR1 MNHNS, CDR2 SASEGT. The CDR3 DNA sequence: TGTGCCAGCAGTTTGTCAGCGAAGATTTTCAATGAGCAGTTCTTC. It encodes CASSLSAKIFNEQFF.

This clonotype came up many times. This sequence joins TRBV11-2 and TRBJ2-1, with 7 bases lining up with TRBD2. This CDR3 has 15 residues. The germline V gene has CDR1 SGHAT and CDR2 FQNNGV. V shed 5 bases and J 0 bases; nucleotides not matched to a gene: 4. Written as DNA, the CDR3 is TGTGCCAGCAGCCGAAGCGGGGCCTCCTACAATGAGCAGTTCTTC. This gives the protein CASSRSGASYNEQFF.

This clonotype was seen a few times. V is TRBV7-8 and J is TRBJ2-5, with D possibly called TRBD1 or TRBD2 (5 bases each). V dropped 5 bases and J dropped 1 base, with 11 bases sitting between them. The germline gives CDR1 SGHVS, CDR2 FQNEAQ. The CDR3 spans 14 residues. CDR3 residues: CASSPHGTQETQYF. DNA for the CDR3: TGTGCCAGCAGCCCCCACGGGACCCAAGAGACCCAGTACTTC.

This clonotype was seen more than once but under ten times. V is TRBV3-1 and J is TRBJ2-1; 11 nucleotides agree with TRBD2. This CDR3 spans 16 amino acids. CDR1 is LGHDT and CDR2 is YNNKEL in the germline V gene (reference sequence). J was trimmed by 4 bases and V by 3 bases; bases with no gene match: 5. CDR3: CASSQDPSGGYNEQFF. DNA for the CDR3: TGTGCCAGCAGCCAGGACCCTAGCGGGGGGTACAATGAGCAGTTCTTC.

This clonotype has ten or more counts. This chain uses TRBV18 with TRBJ2-6; TRBD1 aligns across 7 bases. This CDR3 region has 14 residues. Germline assignment: CDR1 KGHSH and CDR2 LQKENI. Trimming at V came to 0 bases and at J to 13 bases, leaving 6 bases not matched to a gene. The CDR3: CASSPPVRGSVLTF. CDR3 coding DNA: TGTGCCAGCTCACCACCGGTCAGGGGGTCGGTCCTGACTTTC.

In its sample, this clonotype was seen a few times. The rearrangement joins TRBV2 to TRBJ1-5, with a tentative D call TRBD1 (6 bases). Deletions cut 7 bases from V and 9 bases from J, with 16 bases between. The CDR3 spans 13 residues. Germline-derived CDR1 and CDR2 are SNHLY and FYNNEI. CDR3 coding DNA: TGTGCCAGCACACGGGACACTTTTTGGCCCCAGCATTTT. It specifies CASTRDTFWPQHF. Based on the CDR3 plus reference TRBV2 and TRBJ1-5, the full variable domain is EPEVTQTPSHQVTQMGQEVILRCVPISNHLYFYWYRQILGQKVEFLVSFYNNEISEKSEIFDDQFSVERPDGSNFTLKIRSTKLEDSAMYFCASTRDTFWPQHFGDGTRLSIL.

This clonotype was seen more than once but under ten times. The chain carries TRBV6-6 and TRBJ1-1; 8 bases are a match to TRBD1. The CDR3 has 14 amino acids. V lost 6 bases and J lost 3; bases outside the gene matches: 6. Germline values: CDR1 MNHNY, CDR2 SVGAGI (reference sequence). Here the CDR3 reads CASRDRERDTEAFF. The CDR3 coding sequence is TGTGCCAGCAGGGACAGGGAACGAGACACTGAAGCTTTCTTT.

This clonotype was seen repeatedly, ten times or more. This chain connects TRBV24-1 to TRBJ1-1; no firm D call. Trimming removed 7 bases at V and 6 bases at J, with 8 bases between. This CDR3 comprises 11 residues. Looked up from germline, CDR1 is KGHDR and CDR2 is SFDVKD. CDR3 loop: CATRDGPEAFF. The DNA of the CDR3 is TGTGCCACCAGGGACGGACCTGAAGCTTTCTTT.

V and J are TRBV11-2 and TRBJ2-7; the D is unclear. Germline values: CDR1 SGHAT, CDR2 FQNNGV. This CDR3 is built from 14 residues. Trimming stripped 0 bases from V and 1 base from J, with 7 bases between. The CDR3 sequence: CASSLDPLSYEQYF. The CDR3, as DNA: TGTGCCAGCAGCTTAGACCCCCTGTCCTACGAGCAGTACTTC. The full variable domain, with the rest looked up from reference TRBV11-2 and TRBJ2-7, is EAGVAQSPRYKIIEKRQSVAFWCNPISGHATLYWYQQILGQGPKLLIQFQNNGVVDDSQLPKDRFSAERLKGVDSTLKIQPAKLEDSAVYLCASSLDPLSYEQYFGPGTRLTVT.

This clonotype has only a few counts. This chain joins TRBV9 and TRBJ1-1, with D possibly TRBD1 on 5 matching bases. V was cut by 0 bases and J by 7 bases, with 13 bases left in between. Per germline, CDR1 SGDLS and CDR2 YYNGEE. The CDR3 has 14 amino acids. This chain's CDR3 is CASSVEGSRGEAFF. The CDR3 DNA reads as TGTGCCAGCAGCGTAGAGGGGTCCCGGGGTGAAGCTTTCTTT.

This clonotype was seen only a few times. The rearrangement links TRBV12-3 or TRBV12-4 to TRBJ2-2, with TRBD2 matching over 7 bases. CDR3 size: 15 residues. V shed 10 bases, J shed 5 bases, and the junction held 13 bases outside the gene matches. The CDR3 loop reads CATRRAGLRTGELFF. As DNA, the CDR3 is TGTGCCACCCGGAGAGCGGGGCTCAGAACCGGGGAGCTGTTTTTT.

Only a few counts were recorded for this clonotype. V usage is TRBV11-2 and J usage is TRBJ2-1, with 12 nucleotides matching TRBD2. J gave up 8 bases and V 5 bases, and 10 bases lay outside the gene matches. This CDR3 is built from 16 residues. Looked up from germline, CDR1 is SGHAT and CDR2 is FQNNGV. The CDR3 loop is CASSPPLAGGPDEQFF. The CDR3 bases are TGTGCCAGCAGCCCCCCTCTAGCGGGAGGGCCAGATGAGCAGTTCTTC.

V and J are TRBV19 and TRBJ2-1, with D tentatively TRBD2 (5 bases). This CDR3 is 16 amino acids long. CDR1 is LNHDA, CDR2 SQIVND, per germline (reference sequence). The germline V and J ends were trimmed by 4 bases and 6 bases, with 19 bases remaining between them. CDR3 residues: CASSKTPLLGSNEQFF. In DNA form, the CDR3 reads TGTGCCAGTAGTAAAACCCCCCTTCTAGGGAGCAATGAGCAGTTCTTC.

Turning to this clonotype: One end of the junction does not line up with germline, which may come from a read error. The chain has TRBV18 and TRBJ2-7; D unresolved. In germline, CDR1 is KGHSH, CDR2 LQKENI. The CDR3 loop spans 13 amino acids. Written as DNA, the CDR3 is TGTGCCAGCTCACCCGCGGTTAGGTCCCCGCAGTGCTTC. It is translated as CASSPAVRSPQCF.

The chain links TRBV30 to TRBJ2-4, with 12 nucleotides matching TRBD2. The CDR3 length is 22 residues. With V trimmed by 0 bases and J by 3 bases, 21 bases remained unmatched. Germline V CDR1 and CDR2: GTSNPN, SVGIG (reference sequence). The DNA for the CDR3 is TGTGCCTGGAGTGTACCCAACCCGTGGGCTAGCGGGAGGGCTAATAGCAAAAACATTCAGTACTTC. Its translation: CAWSVPNPWASGRANSKNIQYF.